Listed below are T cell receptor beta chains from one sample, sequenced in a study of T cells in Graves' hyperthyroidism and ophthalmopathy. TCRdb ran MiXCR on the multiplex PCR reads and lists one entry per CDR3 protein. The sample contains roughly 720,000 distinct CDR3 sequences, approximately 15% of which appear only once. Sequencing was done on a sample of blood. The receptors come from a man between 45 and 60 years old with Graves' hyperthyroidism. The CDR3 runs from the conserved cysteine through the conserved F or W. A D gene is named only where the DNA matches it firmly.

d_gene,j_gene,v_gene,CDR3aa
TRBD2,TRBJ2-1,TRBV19,CASRPGLAGRDEQFF
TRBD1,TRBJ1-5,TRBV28,CASSFIGQGSNQPQHF
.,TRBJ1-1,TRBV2,CASSPPGAVTNTEAFF
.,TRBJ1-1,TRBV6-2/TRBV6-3,CASRSTGAGTEAFF
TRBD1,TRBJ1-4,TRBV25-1,CASSGTGPGYEKLFF
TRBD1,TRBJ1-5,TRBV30,CAWSKKGAGGQPQHF
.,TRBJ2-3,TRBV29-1,CSVAGRMTDTQYF
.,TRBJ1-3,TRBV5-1,CASSLGGPGETIYF
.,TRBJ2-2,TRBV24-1,CATSDLRAPNTGELFF
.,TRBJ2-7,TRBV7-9,CASSASDGAYEQYF
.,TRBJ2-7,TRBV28,CASTNLNYEQYF
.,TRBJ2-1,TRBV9,CASSPLPYHNEQFF
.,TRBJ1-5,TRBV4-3,CASSPGAGSNQPQHF
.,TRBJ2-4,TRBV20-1,CSARGTGPAKNIQYF
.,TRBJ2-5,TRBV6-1,CASSPTVNQETQYF
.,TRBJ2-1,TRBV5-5,CASRPELGRFSYNEQFF
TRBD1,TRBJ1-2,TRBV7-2,CASSSRQGLISNYGYTF
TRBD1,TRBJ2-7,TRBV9,CASSVGGQENYEQYF